A selection of T cell receptor beta chains follows, all from one sample in a study of vaccination and CD4 T cells after COVID-19. MiXCR, run by TCRdb on the PCR reads, gives a single entry per CDR3 protein. The sample includes around 19,000 distinct CDR3 sequences, roughly 52% seen only once; the top ten take about 7.4%. No antigens are known for them. The sequencing input was CD4+ T cells from blood, cultured in vitro. The receptors stem from a human donor who had recovered from COVID-19. CDR3s include the opening cysteine and the closing phenylalanine or tryptophan. Fields, in order: V gene, D gene, J gene, clone size, CDR3 DNA, CDR3 protein. A D gene is named only where the DNA matches it firmly. Not all rows give a size; the values are once, few, many and, for expanded clones, a class.

V: TRBV27; D: .; J: TRBJ1-1; size: .; DNA: TGTGCCAGCAGTTTAAGGGTTCATAGCACTGAAGCTTTCTTT; CDR3: CASSLRVHSTEAFF
V: TRBV12-3/TRBV12-4; D: .; J: TRBJ2-2; size: .; DNA: TGTGCCAGCTTAACAAGCCTTACCGGGGAGCTGTTTTTT; CDR3: CASLTSLTGELFF
V: TRBV18; D: .; J: TRBJ2-5; size: .; DNA: TGTGCCAGCTCACTGAGTGGGGGCCAGAAGACCCAGTACTTC; CDR3: CASSLSGGQKTQYF
V: TRBV6-5; D: .; J: TRBJ1-2; size: few; DNA: TGTGCCAGCAGTTACTCAGGAAACTATGGCTACACCTTC; CDR3: CASSYSGNYGYTF
V: TRBV6-1; D: .; J: TRBJ1-1; size: .; DNA: TGTGCCAGCAGCCTGACGGAGATGAACACTGAAGCTTTCTTT; CDR3: CASSLTEMNTEAFF
V: TRBV28; D: .; J: TRBJ1-6; size: .; DNA: TGTGCCAGCAGTTTGGGTTGGGCACCCCTCCACTTT; CDR3: CASSLGWAPLHF
V: TRBV6-1; D: .; J: TRBJ2-7; size: .; DNA: TGTGCCAGCATCCATAGGGACGAGCAGTACTTC; CDR3: CASIHRDEQYF
V: TRBV20-1; D: TRBD2; J: TRBJ2-1; size: .; DNA: TGCAGTGCATACACCGGGACTACCGACAATGAGCAGTTCTTC; CDR3: CSAYTGTTDNEQFF
V: TRBV6-2/TRBV6-3; D: TRBD1; J: TRBJ2-2; size: .; DNA: TGTGCCACAGGGCCCAGGGGGCGACCCACCGGGGAGCTGTTTTTT; CDR3: CATGPRGRPTGELFF
V: TRBV24-1; D: .; J: TRBJ2-7; size: .; DNA: TGTGCCACCAGTGATTGGGGTGTGGGGGAAACGGCGAAGCAGTACTTC; CDR3: CATSDWGVGETAKQYF
V: TRBV24-1; D: TRBD1; J: TRBJ1-5; size: .; DNA: TGTGCCACAAAGGGACAGCCTAATCAGCCCCAGCATTTT; CDR3: CATKGQPNQPQHF
V: TRBV6-2/TRBV6-3; D: TRBD2; J: TRBJ2-7; size: .; DNA: TGTGCCAGCAGTTACTCGATAGCGGGGCCCTACGAGCAGTACTTC; CDR3: CASSYSIAGPYEQYF
V: TRBV11-3; D: .; J: TRBJ2-1; size: .; DNA: TGTGCCAGCAGCTTTAGTGGGGGTTCCCGCTATTTCAATGAGCAGTTCTTC; CDR3: CASSFSGGSRYFNEQFF
V: TRBV2; D: .; J: TRBJ2-5; size: few; DNA: TGTGCCAGCACTCCTCAAGAGACCCAGTACTTC; CDR3: CASTPQETQYF
V: TRBV4-2; D: .; J: TRBJ2-4; size: .; DNA: TGTGCCAGCAGCCCCACGCTGCCCGGGACGGACATTCAGTACTTC; CDR3: CASSPTLPGTDIQYF
V: TRBV7-6; D: .; J: TRBJ2-3; size: .; DNA: TGTGCCAGCAGACTGGGTACTAGCACAGATACGCAGTATTTT; CDR3: CASRLGTSTDTQYF
V: TRBV18; D: TRBD1; J: TRBJ2-5; size: .; DNA: TGTGCCAGCTCACCAGGGACAGGTCAAGAGACCCAGTACTTC; CDR3: CASSPGTGQETQYF
V: TRBV10-3; D: .; J: TRBJ1-2; size: few; DNA: TGTGCCATCAGTGAGAGCGGCCAGGAAAACTATGGCTACACCTTC; CDR3: CAISESGQENYGYTF
V: TRBV7-9; D: TRBD1; J: TRBJ1-5; size: .; DNA: TGTGCCAGCAGCTTAGACAGGACAGGTAATCAGCCCCAGCATTTT; CDR3: CASSLDRTGNQPQHF
V: TRBV11-3; D: .; J: TRBJ1-3; size: .; DNA: TGTGCCAGCAGCCCCAGGACAGCCTCTGGAAACACCATATATTTT; CDR3: CASSPRTASGNTIYF
V: TRBV7-2; D: .; J: TRBJ1-2; size: .; DNA: TGTGCCAGCAGCTTTGACAGATCTAACTATGGCTACACCTTC; CDR3: CASSFDRSNYGYTF
V: TRBV24-1; D: .; J: TRBJ1-4; size: .; DNA: TGTGCCACCAGTGGGGCTGCAACTAATGAAAAACTGTTTTTT; CDR3: CATSGAATNEKLFF
V: TRBV6-1; D: TRBD1; J: TRBJ2-2; size: .; DNA: TGTGCCAGCAGAGGCTCGGGGACAGGGAACACCGGGGAGCTGTTTTTT; CDR3: CASRGSGTGNTGELFF
V: TRBV5-8; D: TRBD1; J: TRBJ1-5; size: .; DNA: TGTGCCAGCAGCTATCGGACAGGGAGCAATCAGCCCCAGCATTTT; CDR3: CASSYRTGSNQPQHF
V: TRBV20-1; D: .; J: TRBJ1-6; size: .; DNA: TGCAGTGCTCGGGGACGGTTCTATAATTCACCCCTCCACTTT; CDR3: CSARGRFYNSPLHF
V: TRBV20-1; D: .; J: TRBJ1-4; size: .; DNA: TGCAGTGCTCCTTGGGGGGCTAATGAAAAACTGTTTTTT; CDR3: CSAPWGANEKLFF
V: TRBV6-2/TRBV6-3; D: TRBD1; J: TRBJ1-5; size: few; DNA: TGTGCCAGCAGTCCGGACAGGGTTGTGTTTGGTCAGCCCCAGCATTTT; CDR3: CASSPDRVVFGQPQHF
V: TRBV28; D: .; J: TRBJ2-4; size: .; DNA: TGTGCCAGCAGTGTTATGGGAAACATTCAGTACTTC; CDR3: CASSVMGNIQYF
V: TRBV20-1; D: .; J: TRBJ2-3; size: .; DNA: TGCAGTGCTAGGCGAGATACGCAGTATTTT; CDR3: CSARRDTQYF
V: TRBV7-6; D: TRBD2; J: TRBJ2-7; size: .; DNA: TGTGCCAGCAGCTTAGGTGGACTAGCGGGACCATCCTCCTACGAGCAGTACTTC; CDR3: CASSLGGLAGPSSYEQYF
V: TRBV7-9; D: .; J: TRBJ1-5; size: .; DNA: TGTGCCAGCAGCTTACTTTCGGGGGCTAATCAGCCCCAGCATTTT; CDR3: CASSLLSGANQPQHF
V: TRBV12-3/TRBV12-4; D: .; J: TRBJ1-2; size: .; DNA: TGTGCCAGCAGTAGAAGGGAGGGCTATGGCTACACCTTC; CDR3: CASSRREGYGYTF
V: TRBV24-1; D: .; J: TRBJ2-3; size: .; DNA: TGTGCCACCAGTGAATCGGATACGCAGTATTTT; CDR3: CATSESDTQYF
V: TRBV27; D: .; J: TRBJ1-1; size: medium-sized; DNA: TGTGCCACCCCAGGCAGGAGGAGTCTGCCGGAAGCTTTCTTT; CDR3: CATPGRRSLPEAFF
V: TRBV6-5; D: TRBD2; J: TRBJ2-7; size: .; DNA: TGTGCCAGCAGTTACTCGGCTAGCGGGAACTACGAGCAGTACTTC; CDR3: CASSYSASGNYEQYF
V: TRBV20-1; D: .; J: TRBJ2-1; size: once; DNA: TGCAGTGCTAGAGCGGGCTCTTTAAGGTACAATGAGCAGTTCTTC; CDR3: CSARAGSLRYNEQFF
V: TRBV12-3/TRBV12-4; D: .; J: TRBJ1-2; size: few; DNA: TGTGCCAGCAGTTTAGCAGTGGGTAGCTATGGCTACACCTTC; CDR3: CASSLAVGSYGYTF
V: TRBV28; D: .; J: TRBJ1-2; size: .; DNA: TGTGCCAGCAGTATTATATCCCCCCCCTATGGCTACACCTTC; CDR3: CASSIISPPYGYTF
V: TRBV2; D: TRBD1; J: TRBJ2-1; size: .; DNA: TGTGCCAGCAGAGAGGGACAGATTTTCTACAATGAGCAGTTCTTC; CDR3: CASREGQIFYNEQFF
V: TRBV20-1; D: TRBD2; J: TRBJ2-2; size: .; DNA: TGCAGTGCTATCGGGACTAGAGTCGGGACCGGGGAGCTGTTTTTT; CDR3: CSAIGTRVGTGELFF
V: TRBV7-2; D: .; J: TRBJ1-5; size: .; DNA: TGTGCCAGCAGCTTTAATGGGGACAGCAATCAGCCCCAGCATTTT; CDR3: CASSFNGDSNQPQHF
V: TRBV21-1; D: .; J: TRBJ2-3; size: few; DNA: TGTGCCAGCAGCAAAGACTCTTGGCAGGACAGGGTTCGATGGTCAGATACGCAGTATTTT; CDR3: CASSKDSWQDRVRWSDTQYF
V: TRBV11-3; D: TRBD1; J: TRBJ2-1; size: .; DNA: TGTGCCAGCAGCTTGGACAGGGGGAATGAGCAGTTCTTC; CDR3: CASSLDRGNEQFF
V: TRBV6-5; D: .; J: TRBJ2-2; size: few; DNA: TGTGCCAGCAGTTACTCCCTCGTTAACACCGGGGAGCTGTTTTTT; CDR3: CASSYSLVNTGELFF
V: TRBV3-1; D: TRBD1; J: TRBJ2-5; size: .; DNA: TGTGCCAGCAGCCAAGTTCCCTTCGACAGGGGAGACCAAGAGACCCAGTACTTC; CDR3: CASSQVPFDRGDQETQYF
V: TRBV18; D: TRBD1; J: TRBJ1-6; size: medium-sized; DNA: TGTGCCAGCTCGGTCGACAGGGTTAATTCACCCCTCCACTTT; CDR3: CASSVDRVNSPLHF
V: TRBV20-1; D: .; J: TRBJ2-2; size: .; DNA: TGCAGTGCTAGAGATCTGGCTAGAACACACCCCGGGGAGCTGTTTTTT; CDR3: CSARDLARTHPGELFF
V: TRBV5-1; D: TRBD2; J: TRBJ2-7; size: once; DNA: TGCGCCAGCACTACCGGGTCAGGACTAGCGGTTCAGTACTTC; CDR3: CASTTGSGLAVQYF
V: TRBV27; D: .; J: TRBJ1-6; size: few; DNA: TGTGCCAGCAGCCCCTCTGGGGCTCCTAATTCACCCCTCCACTTT; CDR3: CASSPSGAPNSPLHF
V: TRBV20-1; D: .; J: TRBJ2-1; size: .; DNA: TGCAGTGCTAGAGATGCTGGGGGCCTTCGGGTCGGTGAGCAGTTCTTC; CDR3: CSARDAGGLRVGEQFF
V: TRBV7-3; D: .; J: TRBJ1-1; size: few; DNA: TGTGCCAGCAGCTGGAGGGCCAGGGATCACACTGAAGCTTTCTTT; CDR3: CASSWRARDHTEAFF
V: TRBV7-9; D: TRBD1; J: TRBJ1-1; size: few; DNA: TGTGCCAGCAGCTGGGGGACAGTTCCTGTCGGAGCTTTCTTT; CDR3: CASSWGTVPVGAFF
V: TRBV6-5; D: .; J: TRBJ1-6; size: .; DNA: TGTGCCAGCAGTTACTTAGGAGCCGGGAGGCTTTCACCCCTCCACTTT; CDR3: CASSYLGAGRLSPLHF
V: TRBV7-9; D: .; J: TRBJ2-5; size: .; DNA: TGTGCCAGCAGCTTAACCCAAGAGACCCAGTACTTC; CDR3: CASSLTQETQYF
V: TRBV7-9; D: TRBD1; J: TRBJ2-2; size: .; DNA: TGTGCCAGCAGCTTATTCCGGATAGGGGGCACCGAGAACACCGGGGAGCTGTTTTTT; CDR3: CASSLFRIGGTENTGELFF
V: TRBV12-3/TRBV12-4; D: TRBD1; J: TRBJ2-3; size: .; DNA: TGTGCCACCAAACAGGGGGCAGGTGCAGATACGCAGTATTTT; CDR3: CATKQGAGADTQYF
V: TRBV27; D: .; J: TRBJ1-1; size: few; DNA: TGTGCCAGCAGTTTATTTCGGGGGATGAACACTGAAGCTTTCTTT; CDR3: CASSLFRGMNTEAFF
V: TRBV20-1; D: .; J: TRBJ2-7; size: few; DNA: TGCAGTGCTACCTCGGGGCCCTACGAGCAGTACTTC; CDR3: CSATSGPYEQYF
V: TRBV5-1; D: .; J: TRBJ1-5; size: .; DNA: TGCGCCAGCAGCTGGGAGGGTTCCCCCAATCAGCCCCAGCATTTT; CDR3: CASSWEGSPNQPQHF
V: TRBV9; D: .; J: TRBJ1-1; size: once; DNA: TGTGCCAGCAGCCCTACATCAGTGAACACTGAAGCTTTCTTT; CDR3: CASSPTSVNTEAFF